This T cell receptor beta chain was found in a study of blood T cell repertoires in COVID-19. Across the whole study: Acute-phase and convalescent COVID-19 samples originated in the United States, Italy and Spain. T cells, B-cell-depleted T cells, or PBMCs supplied cDNA or gDNA.

CDR3 length equals 13 residues. V lost 4 bases to trimming and J lost 5 bases, with 10 bases between them. CDR1 is SGHRS, CDR2 YFSETQ, per germline. As originally analysed: Counts of nucleated cells, estimated from reference gene primer amplification, were obtained. Sequencing used immunoSEQ multiplex PCR; TCRdb keeps in-frame clones, though not all of them. V and J calls and clone size are as listed in that table; D and trimming were resolved from the DNA. The table lists roughly 210,000 clones, about 85% of them singletons, with approximately 1.7% in the top ten. This clone was counted once. The sample consisted of peripheral blood. The chain employs TRBV5-1 and TRBJ2-1, with D possibly matching TRBD1 (6 bases). The origin of this receptor is a man between 65 and 79 years old with acute or convalescent COVID-19. CDR3 nucleotides: TGCGCCAGCAGCAAGGACAGCCACAATGAGCAGTTCTTC. It yields the protein CASSKDSHNEQFF.